This TCR beta chain was retrieved from a study of shared clonotypes between healthy human individuals (dated by TCRdb to about 2020). For the wider study: A couple of women and three men aged 18 to 49 years were included in the cohort. To estimate repertoire size and how much clonotype sharing occurs between individuals, the study deeply sequenced the blood TCR repertoires of roughly 5 healthy adults. Different laboratories and diverse techniques were used to prepare libraries and sequence TCR repertoires, to increase sequencing depth and limit assay-specific biases. For each donor, three plates each were used for CD4 naive and CD4 memory, two plates were used for CD8 naive, and one plate was used for CD8 memory. Between about 0.85 and 9.5 billion PBMCs per donor were obtained by leukapheresis. General study outcomes and caveats: Estimated clonotype richness was generally larger for naive than for memory subsets. Sampling was restricted to blood, and TCR repertoires in tissue are likely to differ from TCR repertoires in blood. Across four donors, around 5% of naive CD4, roughly 3.8% of naive CD8, 2.3% of memory CD4, and about 0.44% of memory CD8 clonotypes were shared. Compared with non-shared clonotypes, the clonotypes found in all four sorted-subset donors had higher generation probabilities. Rarefaction of sorted-subset datasets indicated incomplete sequencing despite the large sequencing depth. Because the study included only a small number of donors, the genetic and exposure-history diversity represented was limited. Based on pairwise subsampling, the degree of clonotype sharing among donors was expected to be affected by sequencing depth.

This clone came up a few times. This clone's antigen is unknown. No base quality values were provided; no much bigger clone lies one nucleotide off. The donors were healthy, HIV-negative adults with no recently reported acute infections or vaccinations. Only Caucasian adults living in Nashville, Tennessee, USA were represented among the donors. The CD8 memory samples were a combination of magnetically selected CD45RO+ cells and CCR7-negative CD45RA+ effector memory (TemRA) cells. Blood was obtained by leukapheresis, after which PBMCs were separated by Ficoll-Histopaque density gradient centrifugation and cryopreserved in liquid nitrogen vapor phase. Analytical flow cytometry was used to check the purity and quantity of every magnetically sorted T cell population. Genomic DNA was isolated from each sorted fraction and quantified by UV absorbance on a Nanodrop 2000c. TCR CDR3 regions were amplified from genomic DNA by multiplex PCR using the deep immunoSEQ assay. Genomic DNA extracted from each cell subset was distributed evenly over all wells of several immunoSEQ 96-well plates, and each plate served as one replicate. Each replicate PCR for sorted subsets received approximately 200 ng genomic DNA, equal to about 30,000 T cell genomes. Purified libraries were quantified with a Qubit 3.0 fluorometer, sized on a Bioanalyzer 2100, and re-quantified with the KAPA Library Quantification kit. Every immunoSEQ 96-well plate was sequenced on a dedicated single-read 150-cycle Illumina NextSeq 550 flow cell. Per the source publication's procedure: The immunoSEQ output contained only junctional sequences without quality scores, so filtering could not match that applied to full-length reads. To assign V/J genes and CDR3, sequences were annotated using PyIR, a Python wrapper for IgBLAST v1.9, with IMGT germline references. Reads were removed for weak V/J assignments (E-value above 1e-6), missing CDR3, stop codons, out-of-frame junctions, or ambiguous translated residues. V3J clonotypes were defined as sequences sharing the same inferred V gene, J gene, and CDR3 amino acid sequence. Percentage overlap between repertoires was computed as shared unique clonotypes divided by the size of the smaller repertoire. Repertoire richness was assessed with RTK rarefaction, the Chao1 estimator, and Recon v2.1 estimates of unobserved clonotypes. For all TCRbeta clonotypes obtained by the gDNA method from several donors, generation probabilities were computed with OLGA. The table comes from immuneACCESS by way of TCRdb, which keeps in-frame sequences with V and J called. Part of the clones is missing from these tables; in studies checked, under half for an unresolved V gene and the rest for unknown reasons. V and J calls and clone size are given by that table; D and trimming were obtained from the DNA. The sample contains around 690,000 clones, 90% of them found a single time. 30% to 40% of the sample is in the top ten clones.

This receptor was taken from a man younger than 30 in good health. Some clones in this sample may be carry-over from other donors' samples. Sequenced material: memory CD8+ T cells from PBMCs. This sample's cell subset or site label indicates: CD45RO+ cells pooled with CCR7-negative TemRA cells.

The CDR3 protein is CAGRRLNTEAFF. The sequenced DNA: TGTGCAGGAAGGCGGTTGAACACTGAAGCTTTCTTT. The chain was built from TRBV30 and TRBJ1-1, with the D segment identity uncertain. Its CDR3 holds 12 amino acids, cysteine through phenylalanine. Only the CDR3 part of the read is kept: 36 bases, read in frame from the first base. The germline V gene encodes CDR1 GTSNPN and CDR2 SVGIG (reference sequence).